The TCR beta chain under discussion was sequenced for a study of cytomegalovirus exposure and HLA in healthy donors. Both 60 Vbeta primers and 13 Jbeta primers went into the PCR. Libraries were prepared by immunoSEQ multiplex PCR; TCRdb keeps only in-frame clonotypes and omits some of them. The table lists over 150,000 clones, approximately 80% of them singletons. V trimming: 8 bases; J trimming: 6 bases; junction bases outside the gene matches: 9. Germline V gives CDR1 MDHEN, CDR2 SYDVKM. The CDR3 spans 13 residues. This TCR was sampled from a man younger than 35 in good health and CMV-seronegative. Material for sequencing was PBMCs. The chain has TRBV28 and TRBJ2-7, with 8 nucleotides matching TRBD2. Here the CDR3 DNA reads TGTGCCAGCGCGACGGGAGGGTTTGGCGAGCAGTACTTC. This translates into CASATGGFGEQYF.